The 27 T cell receptor beta chains listed next were all sequenced from one sample in a study of TIL therapy for anti-PD-1-resistant metastatic lung cancer. Sequencing used immunoSEQ v3. The data were produced by immunoSEQ multiplex PCR, yet TCRdb's version contains in-frame clones alone and is incomplete. Among some 46,000 clones listed, 65% to 80% were seen once. As for time point: pre-treatment sample, taken before nivolumab and TIL therapy. Sequenced here: blood, sampled at baseline. Receptors originate from a man between 65 and 85 years old with non-small cell lung cancer.

This CDR3 reads CASSFGGSTDTQYF. The CDR3 DNA reads TGTGCCAGCAGCTTCGGAGGGAGCACAGATACGCAGTATTTT. V gene TRBV7-3 combines with J gene TRBJ2-3; TRBD2 might be the D (6 bases). Germline lookup yields CDR1 SGHTA and CDR2 FQGTGA. Trimming cost V 3 bases and J 0 bases, with 7 bases left between them. The CDR3 runs 14 residues.

The genes are TRBV7-8 and TRBJ1-2, with D unclear. The V gene lost 5 bases and the J gene lost 6 bases, with 22 bases spanning the gap. This CDR3 contains 16 residues. The germline CDR1 and CDR2 sequences are SGHVS and FQNEAQ. The CDR3 spells CASSLKVEGYLDGYTF. Written as DNA, the CDR3 is TGTGCCAGCAGCCTAAAGGTCGAAGGGTATTTGGATGGCTACACCTTC.

This chain joins TRBV19 and TRBJ2-7; D may be TRBD1 (6 bases). The CDR3 totals 15 residues. CDR1 and CDR2 (germline): LNHDA, SQIVND (reference sequence). V was cut by 1 base and J by 2 bases, with 12 bases left in between. CDR3 amino acids: CASSIAKGQTYEQYF. DNA of the CDR3: TGTGCCAGTAGTATAGCTAAGGGACAAACCTACGAGCAGTACTTC.

CDR3 coding DNA: TGTGCCAGCGGGGACATCAATCAGCCCCAGCATTTT. It codes for CASGDINQPQHF. J is TRBJ1-5 and V is TRBV2; weak D call: TRBD1 (6 bases). Germline V gene data show CDR1 as SNHLY and CDR2 as FYNNEI. The length of the CDR3 is 12 residues. The ends were cut back, 8 bases at V and 3 bases at J, with 8 bases in the middle.

A single count supports this clone. The chain recombines TRBV7-2 with TRBJ2-5, with 8 bases fitting TRBD1. V was clipped by 6 bases and J by 4 bases; unmatched bases: 10. Per germline, CDR1 SGHTA and CDR2 FQGNSA. The CDR3 covers 15 residues. The CDR3 protein is CASSSDRAIRETQYF. The CDR3 nucleotides are TGTGCCAGCAGTTCGGACAGGGCTATCCGAGAGACCCAGTACTTC. Based on the CDR3 plus reference TRBV7-2 and TRBJ2-5, the full variable domain is GAGVSQSPSNKVTEKGKDVELRCDPISGHTALYWYRQSLGQGLEFLIYFQGNSAPDKSGLPSDRFSAERTGGSVSTLTIQRTQQEDSAVYLCASSSDRAIRETQYFGPGTRLLVL.

The CDR3 region is CASSVSKGGEKLFF. The CDR3 DNA follows: TGCGCCAGCAGTGTATCGAAGGGAGGGGAAAAACTGTTTTTT. The chain combines TRBV10-2 with TRBJ1-4; D gene ambiguous. V was cut by 4 bases and J by 8 bases, with 14 bases left in between. The CDR3 is 14 amino acids. Germline CDR1 WSHSY, CDR2 SAAADI.

For this clone: Distinct nucleotide sequences in the sample also encode this CDR3. V gene TRBV30 combines with J gene TRBJ2-2; 7 positions agree with TRBD2. The CDR3 totals 14 residues. In germline, CDR1 is GTSNPN, CDR2 SVGIG (reference sequence). Unmatched junction bases numbered 10, after V lost 5 bases and J lost 7 bases. CDR3 bases: TGTGCCTGGCGGGGGGAAGGATTAGACGGGGAGCTGTTTTTT. Its protein product is CAWRGEGLDGELFF.

The chain employs TRBV11-2 and TRBJ2-5; D call uncertain. This CDR3 contains 14 residues. Germline lookup yields CDR1 SGHAT and CDR2 FQNNGV. Trimming shortened V by 5 bases and J by 1 base, and 11 bases separated the two germline ends. In nucleotides, the CDR3 is TGTGCCAGCAGCCGAAGGACGTCCCAAGAGACCCAGTACTTC. It specifies CASSRRTSQETQYF.

CDR3 amino acids: CASSVEPGLNNSPLHF. DNA for the CDR3: TGTGCCAGCAGTGTGGAACCAGGGCTAAATAATTCACCCCTCCACTTT. The chain has TRBV6-1 and TRBJ1-6, with a weak D call TRBD1 (5 bases). Germline CDR1 MNHNS, CDR2 SASEGT. V lost 4 bases, J lost 5 bases, and 15 bases lay in between. CDR3 length: 16 residues.

This clone was recorded only once. The rearrangement uses TRBV5-4 and TRBJ2-5; D remains ambiguous. V lost 0 bases to trimming and J lost 5 bases, with 5 bases between them. CDR1 SGHNT and CDR2 YYREEE come from the germline V gene (reference sequence). This CDR3 has 12 residues. CDR3 residues: CASSLDWETQYF. The CDR3 DNA reads as TGTGCCAGCAGCTTGGACTGGGAGACCCAGTACTTC. Combining the CDR3 with reference TRBV5-4 and TRBJ2-5 gives the whole variable domain ETGVTQSPTHLIKTRGQQVTLRCSSQSGHNTVSWYQQALGQGPQFIFQYYREEENGRGNFPPRFSGLQFPNYSSELNVNALELDDSALYLCASSLDWETQYFGPGTRLLVL.

This chain joins TRBV7-6 and TRBJ1-4, with 7 bases identical to TRBD1. The ends lost 5 bases at V and 10 bases at J; junction bases unmatched: 16. The V gene's germline CDR1 is SGHVS and CDR2 FNYEAQ. This CDR3 has 16 amino acids. In DNA form, the CDR3 reads TGTGCCAGCAGCCCCCCCCGACAGGGCAGTGCCGTAAAACTGTTTTTT. Its protein is CASSPPRQGSAVKLFF.

The chain uses TRBV6-5 and TRBJ2-3, with a possible D match to TRBD1 (5 bases). V lost 2 bases and J lost 9, with 12 bases in between. Germline CDR1 and CDR2: MNHEY and SVGAGI. The CDR3 runs to 13 residues. The CDR3 nucleotides are TGTGCCAGCAGTTACCGACAGAGCGAGACGCAGTATTTT. Translated: CASSYRQSETQYF.

This clone was detected once. The V and J genes are TRBV10-2 and TRBJ2-7, with no clear D. Germline V gives CDR1 WSHSY, CDR2 SAAADI. The CDR3 totals 12 residues. V was cut by 6 bases and J by 3 bases, with 9 bases left in between. In DNA form, the CDR3 reads TGCGCCAGCAGCGAACTTAGCTACGAGCAGTACTTC. This gives the protein CASSELSYEQYF.

This chain joins TRBV7-2 and TRBJ2-1, with D hard to call. The CDR3 has 17 residues. Germline assignment: CDR1 SGHTA and CDR2 FQGNSA. The V end was cut by 5 bases, the J end by 2 bases, with 19 bases between. CDR3 in DNA: TGTGCCAGCAGCACACAAGGAGCCCTAGTAACCTACAATGAGCAGTTCTTC. This gives the protein CASSTQGALVTYNEQFF.

The sample holds a few counts of this clone. This rearrangement joins TRBV10-3 to TRBJ2-1; 10 bases agree with TRBD2. J gave up 4 bases and V 4 bases, and 4 bases lay outside the gene matches. Germline lookup yields CDR1 ENHRY and CDR2 SYGVKD. This CDR3 has 15 amino acids. In DNA, the CDR3 is TGTGCCATCAGTGGAGGGACTAGCGATTACAATGAGCAGTTCTTC. As protein: CAISGGTSDYNEQFF.

This clone was detected only a few times. The gene calls are TRBV21-1 and TRBJ1-5; whether TRBD1, the table's D call, matches the DNA was not checked. TRBV21-1 is designated a pseudogene. This CDR3 is 15 amino acids long. Written as DNA, the CDR3 is TGTGCCAGCAACAATGGACAGGGTCGCAATCAGCCCCAGCATTTT. Translation: CASNNGQGRNQPQHF.

This clone was seen once. The chain carries TRBV5-1 and TRBJ2-5; 10 positions match TRBD2. V was clipped by 3 bases and J by 1 base; unmatched bases: 6. CDR1 SGHRS and CDR2 YFSETQ come from the germline V gene. The CDR3 extends over 16 amino acids. CDR3 in amino acids: CASSSLAGPSQETQYF. The CDR3 nucleotides are TGCGCCAGCAGCTCACTAGCGGGGCCGTCCCAAGAGACCCAGTACTTC.

The genes are TRBV7-8 and TRBJ2-1; TRBD2 matches 7 bases. CDR1 and CDR2 (germline): SGHVS, FQNEAQ. The CDR3 loop spans 12 amino acids. CDR3 residues: CAGGGPYNEQFF. The CDR3 bases are TGTGCGGGGGGGGGACCCTACAATGAGCAGTTCTTC.

This clone has at least ten counts. The V and J genes are TRBV2 and TRBJ2-7; D not resolved. The CDR3 is 14 amino acids. Per germline, CDR1 SNHLY and CDR2 FYNNEI. Trimming cost V 5 bases and J 2 bases, with 13 bases left between them. The CDR3 reads CASSLEDLTYEQYF. The DNA for the CDR3 is TGTGCCAGCAGTCTCGAGGATTTGACCTACGAGCAGTACTTC.

The V and J genes are TRBV7-9 and TRBJ1-1; tentative D call: TRBD1 (6 bases). Germline CDR1 and CDR2: SEHNR and FQNEAQ (reference sequence). The CDR3 is 14 amino acids. V lost 5 bases and J 2 bases, leaving 12 bases between the germline ends. The chain's CDR3 is CASSKLQGNTEAFF. DNA for the CDR3: TGTGCCAGCAGCAAATTACAGGGCAACACTGAAGCTTTCTTT.

J is TRBJ2-6 and V is TRBV9; 11 bases fit TRBD1. The CDR3 has 18 residues. Germline-derived CDR1 and CDR2 are SGDLS and YYNGEE. The V segment lost 3 bases and the J segment 0 bases; nucleotides outside the gene matches: 5. The CDR3 loop is CASSAGQGESSGANVLTF. CDR3 DNA sequence: TGTGCCAGCAGCGCGGGACAGGGGGAGAGCTCTGGGGCCAACGTCCTGACTTTC.

This chain joins TRBV4-1 and TRBJ1-5; a possible D gene is TRBD1 (6 bases). The germline V gene has CDR1 MGHRA and CDR2 YSYEKL. V lost 0 bases and J lost 1, with 16 bases in between. CDR3 size: 18 residues. The CDR3 here is CASSQDRQAPSSNQPQHF. The CDR3 DNA is TGCGCCAGCAGCCAAGATCGACAGGCCCCCAGCAGCAATCAGCCCCAGCATTTT.

The chain employs TRBV19 and TRBJ2-5, with TRBD2 matching 8 bases. This CDR3 has 16 amino acids. Looked up from germline, CDR1 is LNHDA and CDR2 is SQIVND (reference sequence). V lost 7 bases to trimming and J lost 1 base; unmatched junction nucleotides: 11. CDR3 bases: TGTGCCAGTAATACAAAGCGGGAGCCTTTCCAAGAGACCCAGTACTTC. Translating gives CASNTKREPFQETQYF. The full variable domain, with the rest looked up from reference TRBV19 and TRBJ2-5, is DGGITQSPKYLFRKEGQNVTLSCEQNLNHDAMYWYRQDPGQGLRLIYYSQIVNDFQKGDIAEGYSVSREKKESFPLTVTSAQKNPTAFYLCASNTKREPFQETQYFGPGTRLLVL.

This sequence joins TRBV18 and TRBJ2-7; 11 positions agree with TRBD2. The germline V gene has CDR1 KGHSH and CDR2 LQKENI. V lost 3 bases, J lost 0 bases, and 4 bases stayed unmatched. The CDR3 has 16 amino acids. CDR3 in amino acids: CASSPRLAGSSYEQYF. For the CDR3, the DNA is TGTGCCAGCTCACCCAGACTAGCGGGAAGCTCCTACGAGCAGTACTTC.

This clone has a single count. The chain couples TRBV2 to TRBJ1-1; 10 bases are a match to TRBD1. The ends lost 5 bases at V and 7 bases at J; junction bases unmatched: 10. The CDR3 is 15 amino acids. The germline V gene encodes CDR1 SNHLY and CDR2 FYNNEI. CDR3 nucleotides: TGTGCCAGCAGTAGGGACAGGGGCGAAGTTGGTGAAGCTTTCTTT. Its translation is CASSRDRGEVGEAFF. Supplemented by reference TRBV2 and TRBJ1-1, the full variable domain reads EPEVTQTPSHQVTQMGQEVILRCVPISNHLYFYWYRQILGQKVEFLVSFYNNEISEKSEIFDDQFSVERPDGSNFTLKIRSTKLEDSAMYFCASSRDRGEVGEAFFGQGTRLTVV.

The V call is TRBV5-1, the J call TRBJ1-1; no definite D call. Trimming stripped 1 base from V and 4 bases from J, with 8 bases between. CDR3 length: 13 residues. Germline V CDR1 and CDR2: SGHRS, YFSETQ. The CDR3 DNA reads TGCGCCAGCAGCTTGCAGGAAGGCACTGAAGCTTTCTTT. Translating gives CASSLQEGTEAFF. Full variable domain (rest looked up from reference TRBV5-1 and TRBJ1-1): KAGVTQTPRYLIKTRGQQVTLSCSPISGHRSVSWYQQTPGQGLQFLFEYFSETQRNKGNFPGRFSGRQFSNSRSEMNVSTLELGDSALYLCASSLQEGTEAFFGQGTRLTVV.

This sequence joins TRBV5-1 and TRBJ2-1, with D possibly being TRBD2 (5 bases). The V end was cut by 1 base, the J end by 3 bases, with 11 bases between. The CDR3 runs to 15 residues. The V gene's germline CDR1 is SGHRS and CDR2 YFSETQ. CDR3 nucleotide sequence: TGCGCCAGCAGCTTGTTTGCGGGTATCTACAATGAGCAGTTCTTC. Translating it yields CASSLFAGIYNEQFF.